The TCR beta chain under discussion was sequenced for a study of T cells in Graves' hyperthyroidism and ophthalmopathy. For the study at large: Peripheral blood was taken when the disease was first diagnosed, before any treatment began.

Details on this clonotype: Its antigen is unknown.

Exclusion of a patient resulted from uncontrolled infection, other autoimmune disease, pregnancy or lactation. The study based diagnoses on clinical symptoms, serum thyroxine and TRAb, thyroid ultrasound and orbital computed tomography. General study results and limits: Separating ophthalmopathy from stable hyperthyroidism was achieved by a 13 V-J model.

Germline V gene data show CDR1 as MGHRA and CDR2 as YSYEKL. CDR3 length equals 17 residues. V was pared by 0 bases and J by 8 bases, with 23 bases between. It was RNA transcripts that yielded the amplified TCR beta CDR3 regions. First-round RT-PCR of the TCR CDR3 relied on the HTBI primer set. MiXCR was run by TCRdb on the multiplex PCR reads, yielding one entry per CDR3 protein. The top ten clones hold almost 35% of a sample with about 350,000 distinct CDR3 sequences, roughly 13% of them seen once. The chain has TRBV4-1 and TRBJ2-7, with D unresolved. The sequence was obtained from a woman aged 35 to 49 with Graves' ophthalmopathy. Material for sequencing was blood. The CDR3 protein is CASSQDRTKARVGKQYF. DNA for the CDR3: TGCGCCAGCAGCCAAGATAGAACCAAAGCCCGGGTGGGGAAGCAGTACTTC.